Following are 18 T cell receptor beta chains from one sample sequenced in a study of CD8 T cells in ankylosing spondylitis. TCRdb re-called the 5' RACE reads through MiXCR, storing one row per CDR3 protein. This table holds tens of thousands of distinct CDR3 sequences, 27% found once. Sequenced material: blood, either unsorted or a sorted T cell fraction (not recorded which). The receptors were gathered from a male donor with ankylosing spondylitis or in good health (not recorded which).

The rearrangement uses TRBV6-1 and TRBJ1-5; TRBD1 might be the D (6 bases). The V and J ends lost 4 bases and 8 bases respectively, with 12 bases between them. Germline V gene lookup returns CDR1 MNHNS and CDR2 SASEGT. The CDR3 runs 13 residues. DNA for the CDR3: TGTGCCAGCAGTGTAACAGGGTGGGAGCCCCAGCATTTT. Protein sequence: CASSVTGWEPQHF.

This clonotype was seen a handful of times. The rearrangement uses TRBV6-1 and TRBJ1-2; D ambiguous. CDR1 is MNHNS, CDR2 SASEGT, per germline. V lost 7 bases and J lost 8, with 20 bases in between. CDR3 length: 14 amino acids. Here the CDR3 reads CASIPASVVEGYTF. The CDR3 nucleotides are TGTGCCAGCATCCCGGCCTCAGTTGTAGAGGGCTACACCTTC.

The chain links TRBV20-1 to TRBJ1-5, with 8 nucleotides matching TRBD1. The germline CDR1 and CDR2 sequences are DFQATT and SNEGSKA (reference sequence). This CDR3 spans 13 amino acids. CDR3 DNA sequence: TGCAGCGGACAGGGTTTAGCGGATGGGCCCCAGCATTTT. It is translated as CSGQGLADGPQHF.

V usage is TRBV10-3 and J usage is TRBJ2-7; D unclear. In germline, CDR1 is ENHRY, CDR2 SYGVKD. This CDR3 comprises 14 residues. V dropped 2 bases and J dropped 5 bases, with 13 bases sitting between them. CDR3 in amino acids: CAISEQQRRDEQYF. The CDR3 nucleotides read TGTGCCATCAGTGAGCAGCAGAGAAGGGACGAGCAGTACTTC.

This clonotype was seen more than once but under ten times. This chain links TRBV20-1 with TRBJ1-4, with D unclear. Trimming cost V 1 base and J 7 bases, with 10 bases left between them. In germline, CDR1 is DFQATT, CDR2 SNEGSKA (reference sequence). The CDR3 extends over 13 amino acids. The CDR3 spells CSARGGRIEKLFF. The CDR3 DNA sequence: TGCAGTGCTAGAGGAGGGAGGATTGAAAAACTGTTTTTT.

This clonotype was observed a single time. V usage is TRBV20-1 and J usage is TRBJ1-1; no firm D call. The CDR3 runs to 11 residues. V lost 2 bases, J lost 5 bases, and 6 bases lay in between. Germline values: CDR1 DFQATT, CDR2 SNEGSKA (reference sequence). CDR3 sequence reads: CSARLQTEAFF. CDR3 coding DNA: TGCAGTGCTAGACTGCAAACTGAAGCTTTCTTT.

J is TRBJ2-5 and V is TRBV20-1; 7 bases are a match to TRBD2. This CDR3 comprises 16 residues. Germline CDR1 and CDR2: DFQATT and SNEGSKA (reference sequence). With 4 bases clipped from V and 2 bases from J, the junction kept 13 bases outside the gene matches. Written as DNA, the CDR3 is TGCAGTGCTAATTTACCGGTGGGGAGGGGACAAGAGACCCAGTACTTC. It is translated as CSANLPVGRGQETQYF.

The V and J genes are TRBV20-1 and TRBJ2-2; 8 bases agree with TRBD2. The germline CDR1 and CDR2 sequences are DFQATT and SNEGSKA (reference sequence). With 5 bases clipped from V and 4 bases from J, the junction kept 6 bases outside the gene matches. The CDR3 is 14 amino acids. DNA for the CDR3: TGCAGTGCTCAGCGGGAGTGGGCCACCGGGGAGCTGTTTTTT. Translated, it gives CSAQREWATGELFF.

This clonotype was counted between two and nine times. The V and J genes are TRBV7-9 and TRBJ2-3; the match to TRBD2 covers 10 bases. The CDR3 has 14 amino acids. The V and J ends lost 7 bases and 5 bases, in that order; junction bases with no gene match: 6. Germline V gene data show CDR1 as SEHNR and CDR2 as FQNEAQ (reference sequence). As DNA, the CDR3 is TGTGCCAGCATCCCCCCTAGCGGGGGAGATACGCAGTATTTT. It yields the protein CASIPPSGGDTQYF.

The chain couples TRBV20-1 to TRBJ2-5; weak D call: TRBD2 (5 bases). Germline V gene lookup returns CDR1 DFQATT and CDR2 SNEGSKA (reference sequence). The CDR3 covers 12 residues. With 0 bases removed from V and 5 bases from J, the gap between germline ends came to 7 bases. The CDR3, as DNA: TGCAGTGCTAGAGATGGAGGTGAGACCCAGTACTTC. Its protein is CSARDGGETQYF.

This chain connects TRBV5-6 to TRBJ1-6, with 7 bases aligning to TRBD1. V gave up 4 bases and J gave up 8 bases; unmatched junction bases: 6. CDR1 is SGHDT, CDR2 YYEEEE, per germline. The CDR3 length is 14 residues. Here the CDR3 reads CASSRDSWDSPLHF. As DNA, the CDR3 is TGTGCCAGCAGCCGGGACAGTTGGGATTCACCCCTCCACTTT.

CDR3 DNA sequence: TGTGCCAGTACCAACCTTTTCGGGACGAGCACAGATACGCAGTATTTT. Protein: CASTNLFGTSTDTQYF. The V call is TRBV19, the J call TRBJ2-3; D tentatively reads TRBD1 or TRBD2 (5 bases each). This CDR3 is 16 amino acids long. From germline, CDR1 is LNHDA and CDR2 SQIVND (reference sequence). With 7 bases removed from V and 0 bases from J, the gap between germline ends came to 17 bases.

This clonotype was seen a handful of times. The genes are TRBV7-2 and TRBJ2-2; D ambiguous. CDR3 size: 16 residues. The germline V gene encodes CDR1 SGHTA and CDR2 FQGNSA. Deletions cut 5 bases from V and 1 base from J, with 14 bases between. The CDR3 DNA is TGTGCCAGCAGCCTTCCTTCGGCTCTGAACACCGGGGAGCTGTTTTTT. Encoded protein: CASSLPSALNTGELFF.

This clonotype came up a few times. This rearrangement joins TRBV6-1 to TRBJ1-1; D gene unclear. CDR1 and CDR2 (germline): MNHNS, SASEGT. Trimming pared 7 bases from V and 1 base from J, leaving 7 bases between. This CDR3 spans 12 amino acids. The CDR3 DNA reads as TGTGCCAGCATAAGGAGGAACACTGAAGCTTTCTTT. Translated, it gives CASIRRNTEAFF.

J is TRBJ2-2 and V is TRBV20-1, with TRBD2 matching over 11 bases. J gave up 6 bases and V 0 bases, and 9 bases lay outside the gene matches. CDR3 length equals 17 residues. Germline CDR1 DFQATT, CDR2 SNEGSKA (reference sequence). For the CDR3, the DNA is TGCAGTGCTAGAGATCACGCTAGCGGGGGGTCCGCCGGGGAGCTGTTTTTT. It yields the protein CSARDHASGGSAGELFF.

The rearrangement links TRBV29-1 to TRBJ2-4; tentative D call: TRBD1 (7 bases). Germline lookup yields CDR1 SQVTM and CDR2 ANQGSEA. The CDR3 sequence is 14 residues long. The ends were cut back, 7 bases at V and 8 bases at J, with 21 bases in the middle. The CDR3 reads CSGRGKTGSDIQYF. CDR3 coding DNA: TGCAGCGGGAGGGGAAAGACAGGGTCGGACATTCAGTACTTC.

V usage is TRBV10-3 and J usage is TRBJ1-1; D is perhaps TRBD1 (6 bases). Deletions cut 8 bases from V and 5 bases from J, with 12 bases between. Germline V lookup: CDR1 ENHRY, CDR2 SYGVKD. The CDR3 consists of 12 residues. CDR3 sequence reads: CAISWGATEAFF. For the CDR3, the DNA is TGTGCCATCTCCTGGGGGGCTACTGAAGCTTTCTTT.

This clonotype was seen repeatedly, ten times or more. This chain uses TRBV24-1 with TRBJ2-3; 7 bases line up with TRBD1. The trim removed 4 bases at V and 7 bases at J, leaving 7 bases unmatched. Germline V gene sequence: CDR1 KGHDR, CDR2 SFDVKD. The CDR3 length is 14 residues. The CDR3 loop reads CATSDFTTGHTQYF. CDR3 coding DNA: TGTGCCACCAGTGACTTTACGACAGGGCATACGCAGTATTTT.